This T cell receptor (beta chain) emerged from a study of T cells in Graves' hyperthyroidism and ophthalmopathy. Amplified TCR beta CDR3 regions derived from RNA transcripts. Using the HTBI primer set, a first-round RT-PCR was run on the TCR CDR3. One entry per CDR3 protein, called by TCRdb with MiXCR from the multiplex PCR reads. The table has about 360,000 distinct CDR3 sequences, around an eighth seen once. CDR1 is DFQATT and CDR2 is SNEGSKA in the germline V gene (reference sequence). This CDR3 has 13 residues. V dropped 3 bases and J dropped 1 base, with 7 bases sitting between them. This rearrangement joins TRBV20-1 to TRBJ1-5, with D maybe TRBD1 (5 bases). This receptor was identified in a man aged 25-45 years with Graves' hyperthyroidism that later progressed to Graves' ophthalmopathy. Source material: blood. CDR3 amino acids: CSASWGSNQPQHF. CDR3 bases: TGCAGTGCTAGTTGGGGGAGCAATCAGCCCCAGCATTTT.